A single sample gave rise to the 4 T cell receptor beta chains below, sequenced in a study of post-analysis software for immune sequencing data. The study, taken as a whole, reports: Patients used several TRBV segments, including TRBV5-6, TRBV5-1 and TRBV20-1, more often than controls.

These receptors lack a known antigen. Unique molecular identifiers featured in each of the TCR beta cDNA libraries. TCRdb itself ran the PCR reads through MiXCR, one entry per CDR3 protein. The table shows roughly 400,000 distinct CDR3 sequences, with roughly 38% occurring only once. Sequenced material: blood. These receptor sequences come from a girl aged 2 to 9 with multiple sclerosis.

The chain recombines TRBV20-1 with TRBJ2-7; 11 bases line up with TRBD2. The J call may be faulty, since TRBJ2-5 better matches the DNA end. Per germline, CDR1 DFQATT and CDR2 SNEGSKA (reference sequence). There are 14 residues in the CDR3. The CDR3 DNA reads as TGCAGTGCTGCCGGGACTAGCGGTCGGGGGACCCAGTACTTC. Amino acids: CSAAGTSGRGTQYF.

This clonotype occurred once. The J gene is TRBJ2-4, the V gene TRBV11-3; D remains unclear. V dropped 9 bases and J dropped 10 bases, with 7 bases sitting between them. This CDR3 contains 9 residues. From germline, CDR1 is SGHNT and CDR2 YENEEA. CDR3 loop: CASPPIQYF. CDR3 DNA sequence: TGTGCCAGTCCCCCGATTCAGTACTTC.

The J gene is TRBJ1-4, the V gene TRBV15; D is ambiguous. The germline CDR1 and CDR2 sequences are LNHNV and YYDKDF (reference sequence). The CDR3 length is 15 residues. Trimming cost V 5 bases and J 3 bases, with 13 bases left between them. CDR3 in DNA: TGTGCCACCAGCTCTTACTCGGTGTCTAATGAAAAACTGTTTTTT. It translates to CATSSYSVSNEKLFF.

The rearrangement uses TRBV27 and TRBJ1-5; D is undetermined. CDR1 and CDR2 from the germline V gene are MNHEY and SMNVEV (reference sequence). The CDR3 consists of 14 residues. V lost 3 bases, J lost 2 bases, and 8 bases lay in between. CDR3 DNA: TGTGCCAGCAGTTTGGGCCTACGCAATCAGCCCCAGCATTTT. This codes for CASSLGLRNQPQHF.